The 5 T cell receptor beta chains below were found in one sample sequenced in a study of post-analysis software for immune sequencing data. Whole-study results and caveats: There were several TRBV segments more frequent in patients than controls, and TRBV5-6, TRBV5-1 and TRBV20-1 were among them.

Unique molecular identifiers were present in the TCR beta cDNA libraries. A single record per CDR3 protein comes from TCRdb applying MiXCR to the PCR reads. In the table there are roughly 540,000 distinct CDR3 sequences, 30% to 40% of which are singletons. Antigens of these TCRs are unknown. The source material was blood. These receptor sequences come from a girl between 2 and 17 years old with multiple sclerosis.

Turning to this clonotype: Mismatch with germline at one junction end may stem from a read error. The chain uses TRBV7-2 and TRBJ1-2; D uncertain. Germline lookup yields CDR1 SGHTA and CDR2 FQGNSA. The CDR3 covers 12 residues. CDR3 coding DNA: TGTGCCAACAGCTTGAGCGCCGATGGCTACACCTTC. Its translation: CANSLSADGYTF.

The J gene is TRBJ2-1, the V gene TRBV6-4, with TRBD2 matching 8 bases. Per germline, CDR1 MRHNA and CDR2 SNTAGT. V shed 0 bases, J shed 0 bases, and the junction held 1 base outside the gene matches. The CDR3 sequence is 16 residues long. The CDR3 loop reads CASSDSREGSYNEQFF. Written as DNA, the CDR3 is TGTGCCAGCAGTGACTCACGGGAGGGCTCCTACAATGAGCAGTTCTTC.

This clonotype was counted between two and nine times. This sequence joins TRBV7-8 and TRBJ1-2; tentative D call: TRBD1 (6 bases). The CDR3 is made up of 16 amino acids. V was trimmed by 5 bases and J by 7 bases, leaving 23 bases between them. The germline CDR1 and CDR2 sequences are SGHVS and FQNEAQ. The CDR3 reads CASSNFQGPLLGGYTF. In DNA, the CDR3 is TGTGCCAGCAGCAACTTCCAGGGGCCCCTTCTTGGTGGCTACACCTTC. Using reference TRBV7-8 and TRBJ1-2 for the parts outside the CDR3, the full variable domain is GAGVSQSPRYKVAKRGQDVALRCDPISGHVSLFWYQQALGQGPEFLTYFQNEAQLDKSGLPSDRFFAERPEGSVSTLKIQRTQQEDSAVYLCASSNFQGPLLGGYTFGSGTRLTVV.

This clonotype was counted many times. The V call is TRBV6-5, the J call TRBJ2-7, with 8 bases fitting TRBD1. Germline lookup yields CDR1 MNHEY and CDR2 SVGAGI. The trim removed 3 bases at V and 4 bases at J, leaving 8 bases unmatched. The CDR3 is 15 amino acids. CDR3 protein: CASSYGTGINYEQYF. The CDR3, as DNA: TGTGCCAGCAGTTATGGGACAGGCATCAATTACGAGCAGTACTTC.

The chain carries TRBV6-6 and TRBJ2-3, with no clear D. Germline V gene lookup returns CDR1 MNHNY and CDR2 SVGAGI (reference sequence). CDR3 length: 15 residues. Trimming shortened V by 2 bases and J by 0 bases, and 9 bases separated the two germline ends. CDR3 bases: TGTGCCAGCAGTTACCAGCGTTCTAGCACAGATACGCAGTATTTT. It yields the protein CASSYQRSSTDTQYF.